Sequencing of this T cell receptor (beta chain) was carried out in a study of OX40 agonist ivuxolimab in advanced cancers. Study background: Each patient was given ivuxolimab into a vein every 2 weeks, at 0.01 to 10 mg/kg.

The table came from immunoSEQ multiplex PCR; TCRdb's copy has only in-frame clones and leaves some out. The sample lists around 49,000 clones, roughly 82% seen once, with around 16% in the top ten. The germline V and J ends were trimmed by 0 bases and 4 bases, with 7 bases remaining between them. There are 13 residues in the CDR3. Looked up from germline, CDR1 is SGHDT and CDR2 is YYEEEE. Regarding the study as a whole: Expansion of clones was among the lowest in partial responders at 0.1-3.0 mg/kg. The mean number of expanded clones was higher in CD8+ T cells than in CD4+.

As regards this clone: Antigen unknown.

Here the sequenced sample was CD4+ or CD8+ T cells sorted from blood, taken in a trial of the OX40 agonist ivuxolimab. The V and J genes are TRBV5-6 and TRBJ1-1; possible D gene TRBD1, 5 bases. The TCR comes from an adult with an advanced solid tumor such as melanoma, head and neck, liver or kidney cancer. The CDR3 loop reads CASSLGGGTEAFF. The CDR3 DNA sequence: TGTGCCAGCAGCTTGGGGGGGGGCACTGAAGCTTTCTTT.